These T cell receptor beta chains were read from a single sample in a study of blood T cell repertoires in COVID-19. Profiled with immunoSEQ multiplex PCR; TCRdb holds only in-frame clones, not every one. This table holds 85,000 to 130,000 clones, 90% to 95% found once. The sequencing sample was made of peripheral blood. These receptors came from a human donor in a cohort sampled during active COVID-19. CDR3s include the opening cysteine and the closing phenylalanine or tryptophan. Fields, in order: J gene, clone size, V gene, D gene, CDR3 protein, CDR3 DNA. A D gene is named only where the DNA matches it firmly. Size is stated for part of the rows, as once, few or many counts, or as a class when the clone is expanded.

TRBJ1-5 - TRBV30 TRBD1 CAWSVGTASNQPQHF TGTGCCTGGAGTGTCGGGACAGCTAGCAATCAGCCCCAGCATTTT
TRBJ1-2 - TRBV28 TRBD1 CAIRPGQGEYTF TGTGCCATTAGACCGGGACAGGGAGAGTACACCTTC
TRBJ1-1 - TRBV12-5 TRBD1 CASGLEGGEGNTEAFF TGTGCTAGTGGTTTGGAAGGGGGCGAAGGGAACACTGAAGCTTTCTTT
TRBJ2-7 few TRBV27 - CASSASYPNALYF TGTGCCAGCAGTGCCTCCTACCCCAACGCCCTGTACTTC
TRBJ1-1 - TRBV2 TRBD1 CASSYRGLNTEAFF TGTGCCAGCAGTTACAGGGGACTGAACACTGAAGCTTTCTTT
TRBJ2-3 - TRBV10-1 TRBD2 CASVWLAGDLTDTQYF TGCGCCAGCGTTTGGCTAGCGGGGGACCTCACAGATACGCAGTATTTT
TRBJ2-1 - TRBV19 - CASSPDDYYNEQFF TGTGCCAGTAGTCCGGACGACTACTACAATGAGCAGTTCTTC
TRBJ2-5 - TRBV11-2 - CASSLLVYQETQYF TGTGCCAGCAGCTTACTAGTGTACCAAGAGACCCAGTACTTC
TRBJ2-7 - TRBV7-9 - CASSFGSYEQYF TGTGCCAGCAGCTTCGGTTCCTACGAGCAGTACTTC
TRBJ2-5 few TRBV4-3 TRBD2 CASSQGGSGKETQYF TGCGCCAGCAGCCAAGGGGGTAGCGGGAAGGAGACCCAGTACTTC
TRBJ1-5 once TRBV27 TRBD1 CASMVGQGQLSNQPQHF TGTGCCAGCATGGTCGGACAGGGGCAATTGAGCAATCAGCCCCAGCATTTT